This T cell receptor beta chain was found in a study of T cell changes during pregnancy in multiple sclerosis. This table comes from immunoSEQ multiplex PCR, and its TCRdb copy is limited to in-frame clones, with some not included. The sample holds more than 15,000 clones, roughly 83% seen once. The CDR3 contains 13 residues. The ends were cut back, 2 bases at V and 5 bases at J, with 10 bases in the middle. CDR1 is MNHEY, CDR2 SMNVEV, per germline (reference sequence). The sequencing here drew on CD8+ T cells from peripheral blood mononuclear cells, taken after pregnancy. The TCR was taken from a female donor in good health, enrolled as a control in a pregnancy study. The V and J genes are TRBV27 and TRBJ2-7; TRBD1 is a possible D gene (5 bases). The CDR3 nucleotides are TGTGCCAGCAGTTTAAGGGTAGGGGACGAGCAGTACTTC. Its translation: CASSLRVGDEQYF.